Below, 6 T cell receptor beta chains from the same sample are listed, as sequenced in a study of blood T cell repertoires in COVID-19. Method: immunoSEQ multiplex PCR; TCRdb's copy keeps in-frame clones and lacks some. This table holds 300,000 or so clones, around 90% found once. Source material: peripheral blood. The receptors were sampled from a man between 50 and 59 years old with active or convalescent COVID-19.

The V and J genes are TRBV28 and TRBJ1-1, with 7 bases lining up with TRBD1. The ends lost 2 bases at V and 1 base at J; junction bases unmatched: 4. In germline, CDR1 is MDHEN, CDR2 SYDVKM. The CDR3 runs to 15 residues. CDR3 sequence reads: CASSLPGQRNTEAFF. CDR3 bases: TGTGCCAGCAGTTTACCGGGACAGAGGAACACTGAAGCTTTCTTT.

The chain carries TRBV24-1 and TRBJ2-4, with D perhaps matching TRBD1 (6 bases). CDR1 and CDR2 (germline): KGHDR, SFDVKD. The CDR3 has 14 amino acids. V lost 10 bases and J lost 2, with 14 bases in between. CDR3 amino acids: CATMWDTSKNIQYF. The DNA of the CDR3 is TGTGCCACAATGTGGGACACCTCCAAAAACATTCAGTACTTC.

In the case of this clone: The junction does not match germline at one end; this may be a read error. V and J are TRBV7-7 and TRBJ2-5; 8 bases match TRBD2. The germline gives CDR1 SSHAT, CDR2 FNYEAQ (reference sequence). The CDR3 spans 13 residues. The CDR3 here is CASSFGGAETQYF. Here the CDR3 DNA reads TGTGCTAGCAGCTTCGGGGGGGCCGAGACCCAGTACTTC.

The chain couples TRBV19 to TRBJ1-3, with D perhaps TRBD1 (5 bases). V was trimmed by 7 bases and J by 0 bases, leaving 16 bases between them. This CDR3 contains 16 residues. In germline, CDR1 is LNHDA, CDR2 SQIVND (reference sequence). The CDR3 sequence is CASTPTDIHSGNTIYF. DNA for the CDR3: TGTGCCAGTACACCGACGGACATCCACTCTGGAAACACCATATATTTT.

The chain carries TRBV6-5 and TRBJ1-1, with 7 bases lining up with TRBD1. V was clipped by 8 bases and J by 1 base; unmatched bases: 7. The CDR3 extends over 14 amino acids. Germline V lookup: CDR1 MNHEY, CDR2 SVGAGI. CDR3 sequence reads: CASRSGQPNTEAFF. The CDR3 bases are TGTGCCAGCCGGTCGGGACAGCCGAACACTGAAGCTTTCTTT.

This clone came up a few times. The chain links TRBV6-6 to TRBJ1-4, with D hard to call. The CDR3 extends over 14 amino acids. With 0 bases removed from V and 8 bases from J, the gap between germline ends came to 10 bases. Germline loops: CDR1 MNHNY, CDR2 SVGAGI (reference sequence). The DNA for the CDR3 is TGTGCCAGCAGTTACTCGGGAGGAGGGGAAAAACTGTTTTTT. Translating it yields CASSYSGGGEKLFF.